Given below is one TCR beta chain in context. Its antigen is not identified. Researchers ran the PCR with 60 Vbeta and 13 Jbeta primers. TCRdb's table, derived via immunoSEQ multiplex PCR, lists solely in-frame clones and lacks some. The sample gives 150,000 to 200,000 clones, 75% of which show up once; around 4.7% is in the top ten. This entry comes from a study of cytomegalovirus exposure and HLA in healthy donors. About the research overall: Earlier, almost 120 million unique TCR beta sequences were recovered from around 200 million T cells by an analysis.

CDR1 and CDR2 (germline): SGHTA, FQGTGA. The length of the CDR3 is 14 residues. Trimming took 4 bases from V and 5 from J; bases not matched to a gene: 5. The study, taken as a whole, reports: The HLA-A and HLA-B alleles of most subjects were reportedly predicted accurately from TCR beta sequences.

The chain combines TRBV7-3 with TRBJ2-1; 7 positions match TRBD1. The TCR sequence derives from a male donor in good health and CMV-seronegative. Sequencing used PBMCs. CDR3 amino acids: CASSSGQVDNEQFF. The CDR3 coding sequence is TGTGCCAGCAGCTCAGGACAGGTTGACAATGAGCAGTTCTTC.